This entry lists 2 T cell receptor beta chains sequenced from one sample in a study of cytomegalovirus exposure and HLA in healthy donors. PCR primers comprised 60 Vbeta and 13 Jbeta primers. Sequenced by immunoSEQ multiplex PCR; TCRdb stores in-frame clones only, minus some. The sample lists around 170,000 clones, around 80% occurring once. Sequencing was done on a sample of PBMCs. Receptors were obtained from a woman younger than 30 in good health and CMV-seronegative.

The chain recombines TRBV7-8 with TRBJ1-1, with D perhaps TRBD1 (5 bases). CDR3 length: 13 amino acids. V was clipped by 3 bases and J by 5 bases, with 10 bases between them. CDR1 is SGHVS and CDR2 is FQNEAQ in the germline V gene. For the CDR3, the DNA is TGTGCCAGCAGCTTGGGGGGATGGACTGAAGCTTTCTTT. Translation: CASSLGGWTEAFF. Full variable domain (outside the CDR3, taken from reference TRBV7-8 and TRBJ1-1): GAGVSQSPRYKVAKRGQDVALRCDPISGHVSLFWYQQALGQGPEFLTYFQNEAQLDKSGLPSDRFFAERPEGSVSTLKIQRTQQEDSAVYLCASSLGGWTEAFFGQGTRLTVV.

The chain is built from TRBV5-4 and TRBJ2-7; 7 bases map to TRBD2. Per the germline V gene, CDR1 is SGHNT and CDR2 is YYREEE (reference sequence). With V trimmed by 4 bases and J by 5 bases, 9 bases remained unmatched. This CDR3 is 14 amino acids long. The CDR3 loop is CASSSGVTANEQYF. The CDR3 DNA reads as TGTGCCAGCAGCAGCGGGGTTACGGCGAACGAGCAGTACTTC. Together with reference TRBV5-4 and TRBJ2-7, the CDR3 gives the full variable domain: ETGVTQSPTHLIKTRGQQVTLRCSSQSGHNTVSWYQQALGQGPQFIFQYYREEENGRGNFPPRFSGLQFPNYSSELNVNALELDDSALYLCASSSGVTANEQYFGPGTRLTVT.